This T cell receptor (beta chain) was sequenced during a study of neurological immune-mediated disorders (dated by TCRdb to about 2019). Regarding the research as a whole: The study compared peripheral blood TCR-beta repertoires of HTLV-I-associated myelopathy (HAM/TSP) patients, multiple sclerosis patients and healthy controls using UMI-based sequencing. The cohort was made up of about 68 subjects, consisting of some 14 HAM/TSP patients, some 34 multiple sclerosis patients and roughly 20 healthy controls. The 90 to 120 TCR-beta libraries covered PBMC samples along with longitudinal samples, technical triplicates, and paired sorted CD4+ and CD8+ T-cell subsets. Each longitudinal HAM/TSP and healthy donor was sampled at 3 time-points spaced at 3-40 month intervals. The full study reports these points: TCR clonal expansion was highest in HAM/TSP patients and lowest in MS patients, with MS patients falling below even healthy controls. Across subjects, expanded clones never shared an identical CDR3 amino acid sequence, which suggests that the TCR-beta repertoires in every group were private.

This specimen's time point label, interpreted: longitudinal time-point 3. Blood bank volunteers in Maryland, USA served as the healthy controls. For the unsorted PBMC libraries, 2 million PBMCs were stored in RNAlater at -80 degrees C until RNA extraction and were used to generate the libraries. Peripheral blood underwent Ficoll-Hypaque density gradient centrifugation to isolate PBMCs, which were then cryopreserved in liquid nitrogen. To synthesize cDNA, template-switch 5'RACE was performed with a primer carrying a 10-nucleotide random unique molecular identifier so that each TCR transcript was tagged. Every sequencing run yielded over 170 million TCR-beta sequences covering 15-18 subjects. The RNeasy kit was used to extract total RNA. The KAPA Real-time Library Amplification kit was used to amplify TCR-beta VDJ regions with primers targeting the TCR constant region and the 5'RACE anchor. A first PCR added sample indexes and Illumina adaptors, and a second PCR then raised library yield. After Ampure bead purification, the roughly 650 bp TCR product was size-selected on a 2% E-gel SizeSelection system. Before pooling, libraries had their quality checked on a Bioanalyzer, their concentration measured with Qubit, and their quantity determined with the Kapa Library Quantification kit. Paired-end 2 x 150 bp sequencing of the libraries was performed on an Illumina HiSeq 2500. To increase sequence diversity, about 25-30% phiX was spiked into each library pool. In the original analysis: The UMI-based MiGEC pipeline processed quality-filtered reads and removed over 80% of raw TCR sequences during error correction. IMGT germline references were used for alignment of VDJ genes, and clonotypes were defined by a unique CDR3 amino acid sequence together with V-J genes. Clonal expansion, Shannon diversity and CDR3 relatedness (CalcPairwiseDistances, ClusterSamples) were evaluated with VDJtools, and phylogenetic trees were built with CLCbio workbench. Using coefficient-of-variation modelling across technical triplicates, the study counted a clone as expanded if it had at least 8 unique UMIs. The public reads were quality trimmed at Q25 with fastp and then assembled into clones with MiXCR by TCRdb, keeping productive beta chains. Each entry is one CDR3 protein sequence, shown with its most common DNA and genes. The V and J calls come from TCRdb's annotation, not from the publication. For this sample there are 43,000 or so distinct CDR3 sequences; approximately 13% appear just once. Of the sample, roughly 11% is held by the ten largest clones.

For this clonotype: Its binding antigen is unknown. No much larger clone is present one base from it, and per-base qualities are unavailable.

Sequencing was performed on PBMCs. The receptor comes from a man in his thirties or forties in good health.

CDR3 loop: CASSRVESWEGYEQYF. The base sequence is TGTGCCAGCAGCCGGGTTGAGTCCTGGGAAGGGTACGAGCAGTACTTC. In this chain, TRBV28 is recombined with TRBJ2-7; the D gene assignment is ambiguous. Including the terminal cysteine and phenylalanine, the CDR3 comprises 16 residues. CDR3 DNA is the only sequence kept; it has 48 bases, read in frame from the first base. The trim is 6 bases for V and 4 bases for J, with a gap of 22 bases between the germline ends. CDR1 is given as MDHEN and CDR2 as SYDVKM, both from the germline V gene.